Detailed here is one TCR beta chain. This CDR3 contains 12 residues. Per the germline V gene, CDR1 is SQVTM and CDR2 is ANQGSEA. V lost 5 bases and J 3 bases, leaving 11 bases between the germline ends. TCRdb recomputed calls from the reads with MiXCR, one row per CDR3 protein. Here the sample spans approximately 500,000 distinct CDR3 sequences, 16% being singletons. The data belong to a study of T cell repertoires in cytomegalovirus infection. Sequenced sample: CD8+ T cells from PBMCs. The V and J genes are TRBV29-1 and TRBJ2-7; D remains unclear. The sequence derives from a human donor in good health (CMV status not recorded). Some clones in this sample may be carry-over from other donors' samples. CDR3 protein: CSVTYEFYEQYF. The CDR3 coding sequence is TGCAGCGTTACTTATGAATTCTACGAGCAGTACTTC.